Presented here are 12 T cell receptor beta chains from one specimen sequenced in a study of T cell responses to AZD1222 COVID-19 vaccine. TCRdb's table, derived via immunoSEQ multiplex PCR, lists solely in-frame clones and lacks some. The table has about 130,000 clones, roughly 92% seen once. The material sequenced was peripheral blood, taken 28 days after the second AZD1222 dose. The receptors derive from an adult who received the AZD1222 COVID-19 vaccine.

The chain couples TRBV10-3 to TRBJ2-6; tentatively, D is TRBD2 (6 bases). The V end lost 4 bases, the J end lost 0 bases, and 19 bases lay between the germline ends. Germline assignment: CDR1 ENHRY and CDR2 SYGVKD. The CDR3 runs 19 residues. CDR3 residues: CAISVITGTGLSGANVLTF. DNA of the CDR3: TGTGCCATCAGTGTCATTACCGGGACGGGACTCTCTGGGGCCAACGTCCTGACTTTC.

The chain uses TRBV11-3 and TRBJ2-1; D unclear. Trimming pared 5 bases from V and 9 bases from J, leaving 11 bases between. Per germline, CDR1 SGHNT and CDR2 YENEEA. There are 12 residues in the CDR3. The CDR3 spells CASSPGWSEQFF. The CDR3, as DNA: TGTGCCAGCAGCCCAGGATGGAGTGAGCAGTTCTTC.

The V call is TRBV19, the J call TRBJ2-3, with D possibly matching TRBD1 (6 bases). Trimming cost V 3 bases and J 5 bases, with 15 bases left between them. The CDR3 runs 15 residues. CDR1 LNHDA and CDR2 SQIVND come from the germline V gene (reference sequence). The DNA for the CDR3 is TGTGCCAGTAGTATCCGCAGGGACATCGGAGATACGCAGTATTTT. Protein: CASSIRRDIGDTQYF.

The chain carries TRBV11-3 and TRBJ2-7; 12 bases match TRBD1. Germline-derived CDR1 and CDR2 are SGHNT and YENEEA. The CDR3 is 18 amino acids. V dropped 5 bases and J dropped 0; count of bases not matched to a gene: 11. The CDR3 sequence is CASSGRDRGLFSSYEQYF. The CDR3 nucleotides are TGTGCCAGCAGCGGCCGGGACAGGGGGCTGTTTAGCTCCTACGAGCAGTACTTC.

This clone was detected only once. One junction end disagrees with the germline gene, perhaps due to a read error. The genes are TRBV7-2 and TRBJ2-3; the D gene could be TRBD1 or TRBD2 (5 bases each). The germline gives CDR1 SGHTA, CDR2 FQGNSA. The CDR3 length is 12 residues. This chain's CDR3 is CASSHRDPPLHF. CDR3 DNA sequence: TGTGCCAGCAGCCACCGGGACCCCCCCTTGCATTTT.

V gene TRBV15 combines with J gene TRBJ1-4; possible D gene TRBD1, 6 bases. Germline CDR1 is LNHNV and CDR2 is YYDKDF (reference sequence). V was shortened by 0 bases and J by 0 bases, with 11 bases between the two germline ends. This CDR3 has 17 amino acids. The CDR3 coding sequence is TGTGCCACCAGCAGAGAGAGGACAGCTACAACTAATGAAAAACTGTTTTTT. It is translated as CATSRERTATTNEKLFF.

The rearrangement joins TRBV4-3 to TRBJ1-4; unclear D gene. In germline, CDR1 is LGHNA, CDR2 YSLEER. Between the trimmed V and J ends, which lost 0 bases and 7 bases, there was a span of 9 bases. This CDR3 is built from 14 residues. CDR3 residues: CASSQERRSEKLFF. The CDR3 DNA is TGCGCCAGCAGCCAAGAGAGGAGGAGTGAAAAACTGTTTTTT.

The V gene is TRBV27, the J gene TRBJ1-3; tentatively, D is TRBD1 (6 bases). The germline V and J ends were trimmed by 2 bases and 3 bases, with 8 bases remaining between them. This CDR3 spans 14 amino acids. Germline V gives CDR1 MNHEY, CDR2 SMNVEV (reference sequence). CDR3 sequence reads: CASSLRGGGNTIYF. DNA for the CDR3: TGTGCCAGCAGTTTAAGGGGGGGTGGAAACACCATATATTTT.

The rearrangement uses TRBV27 and TRBJ2-1; the match to TRBD2 covers 8 bases. J was trimmed by 9 bases and V by 4 bases; bases with no gene match: 17. The germline V gene has CDR1 MNHEY and CDR2 SMNVEV (reference sequence). This CDR3 has 17 residues. The CDR3 is CASSYWTSRDLGGEQFF. CDR3 sequence (DNA): TGTGCCAGCAGTTACTGGACTAGCCGGGACCTGGGCGGTGAGCAGTTCTTC.

The chain recombines TRBV28 with TRBJ2-1; unclear D gene. The CDR3 has 10 residues. Germline lookup yields CDR1 MDHEN and CDR2 SYDVKM. V was clipped by 3 bases and J by 9 bases, with 3 bases between them. The CDR3 region has the DNA TGTGCCAGCAGTTTCGGTGAGCAGTTCTTC. It specifies CASSFGEQFF.

CDR3 amino acids: CAWSPWGVAFF. The CDR3 DNA follows: TGTGCCTGGAGTCCCTGGGGGGTAGCTTTCTTT. The chain employs TRBV30 and TRBJ1-1; possibly TRBD1 for D (5 bases). The CDR3 length is 11 residues. V was pared by 2 bases and J by 10 bases, with 11 bases between. Germline V gene sequence: CDR1 GTSNPN, CDR2 SVGIG (reference sequence). The full variable domain, with the rest looked up from reference TRBV30 and TRBJ1-1, is SQTIHQWPATLVQPVGSPLSLECTVEGTSNPNLYWYRQAAGRGLQLLFYSVGIGQISSEVPQNLSASRPQDRQFILSSKKLLLSDSGFYLCAWSPWGVAFFGQGTRLTVV.

This clone was seen just once. The rearrangement uses TRBV27 and TRBJ1-6, with 7 bases that match TRBD1. The CDR3 totals 16 residues. CDR1 is MNHEY and CDR2 is SMNVEV in the germline V gene (reference sequence). V shed 5 bases, J shed 6 bases, and the junction held 10 bases outside the gene matches. The CDR3 coding sequence is TGTGCCAGCAGTCCGGGACAGTCTCACCTTAATTCACCCCTCCACTTT. This gives the protein CASSPGQSHLNSPLHF.